The clone carrying this TCR beta chain came up once. Its antigen is still unknown. This CDR3 region has 13 residues. V dropped 10 bases and J dropped 8; count of bases not matched to a gene: 13. Germline V gene data show CDR1 as ENHRY and CDR2 as SYGVKD. The data were taken from a study of Ad26.COV2.S vaccination and SARS-CoV-2 variants. General study points: Vaccinated individuals (as opposed to placebo recipients) had higher spike-specific TCR breadth. There was reportedly substantial breadth in spike-specific CD8+ and CD4+ T cell responses after vaccination. There was a possibility that the TCR breadth and depth analyses underestimated total T cell responses. The study found similar non-spike TCR breadth in vaccine and placebo recipients.

The data were produced by immunoSEQ multiplex PCR, yet TCRdb's version contains in-frame clones alone and is incomplete. The data show over 110,000 clones, 70% to 90% seen once. This material consisted of peripheral blood, taken after recovery from COVID-19. The chain recombines TRBV10-3 with TRBJ1-2; 7 nucleotides agree with TRBD1. The sequence derives from a human donor who had recovered from COVID-19. The CDR3 DNA follows: TGTGCCAGCCAGACAGGGCCACTGACGGGCTACACCTTC. This encodes CASQTGPLTGYTF.